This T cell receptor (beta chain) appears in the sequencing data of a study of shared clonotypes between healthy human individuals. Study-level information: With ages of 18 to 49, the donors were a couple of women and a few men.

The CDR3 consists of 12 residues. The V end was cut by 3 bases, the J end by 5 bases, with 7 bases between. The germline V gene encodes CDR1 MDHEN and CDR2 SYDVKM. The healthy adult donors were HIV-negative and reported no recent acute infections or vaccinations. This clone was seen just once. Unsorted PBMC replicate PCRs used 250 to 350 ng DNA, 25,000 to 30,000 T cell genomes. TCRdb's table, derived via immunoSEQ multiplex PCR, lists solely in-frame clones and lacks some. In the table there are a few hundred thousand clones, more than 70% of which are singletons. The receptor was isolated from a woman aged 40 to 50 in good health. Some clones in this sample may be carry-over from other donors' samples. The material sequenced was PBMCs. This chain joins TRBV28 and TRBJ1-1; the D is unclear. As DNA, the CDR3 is TGTGCCAGCAGTTTTGACGGGACTGAAGCTTTCTTT. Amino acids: CASSFDGTEAFF.